A selection of T cell receptor beta chains follows, all from one sample in a study of blood T cell repertoires in COVID-19. This table comes from immunoSEQ multiplex PCR, and its TCRdb copy is limited to in-frame clones, with some not included. The sample holds just over 650,000 clones; 85% to 90% are singletons and the top ten take around 0.3%. The specimen sequenced was peripheral blood. Receptors were obtained from a woman aged 18-35 years with acute or convalescent COVID-19. Both conserved end residues are part of each CDR3. D genes are given only for firm matches. The size entry is marked missing in some rows and otherwise reads once, few, many or a size class.

d_call	cdr3_length	clone_size	v_call	j_call	cdr3_nt	cdr3_aa
-	12	-	TRBV2	TRBJ1-2	TGTGCCAGCAAGGACAGTAACTATGGCTACACCTTC	CASKDSNYGYTF
-	17	-	TRBV19	TRBJ1-3	TGTGCCAGTAGTATATTTAGACAGAGAATCGATGGAAACACCATATATTTT	CASSIFRQRIDGNTIYF
-	13	-	TRBV18	TRBJ1-5	TGTGCCAGCTCACCAGGGGGGGATCAGCCCCAGCATTTT	CASSPGGDQPQHF
TRBD1	14	-	TRBV7-9	TRBJ1-4	TGTGCCAGCAGCCAGGGACAGGGGGATGAAAAACTGTTTTTT	CASSQGQGDEKLFF
-	14	-	TRBV5-6	TRBJ1-6	TGTGCCAGCACCGGAGGGGAAAATAATTCACCCCTCCACTTT	CASTGGENNSPLHF
-	13	-	TRBV24-1	TRBJ1-1	TGTGCCACCACCTTATCCCGGGGTGCCGAAGCTTTCTTT	CATTLSRGAEAFF
-	16	-	TRBV10-1	TRBJ1-4	TGCGCCAGCAGTGAGCCACGGGGGGGGGCGCGGGAAAAACTGTTTTTT	CASSEPRGGAREKLFF
TRBD1	16	-	TRBV7-8	TRBJ1-5	TGTGCCAGCAGCTTAGGTTGGGGACAGGGGGGACAGCCCCAGCATTTT	CASSLGWGQGGQPQHF
TRBD1	15	-	TRBV30	TRBJ2-1	TGTGCCTGGACCAACTCGGGACAGTCCTACAATGAGCAGTTCTTC	CAWTNSGQSYNEQFF
-	14	-	TRBV11-3	TRBJ1-1	TGTGCCAGCAGCTTAGGGGGCCCTGGGACTGAAGCTTTCTTT	CASSLGGPGTEAFF
TRBD2	15	-	TRBV4-1	TRBJ2-7	TGCGCCAGCAGCCAAGGGTTAGCGGGGGGCTACGAGCAGTACTTC	CASSQGLAGGYEQYF
TRBD2	17	-	TRBV4-1	TRBJ2-3	TGCGCCAGCAGCCAAGGGGGCGGGGGGGCCCGCACAGATACGCAGTATTTT	CASSQGGGGARTDTQYF
-	15	once	TRBV29-1	TRBJ1-2	TGCAGCGTTGAACGACACCCCGGGGCTAACTATGGCTACACCTTC	CSVERHPGANYGYTF
TRBD2	17	-	TRBV6-4	TRBJ2-7	TGTGCCAGCCCCTCCGGGGGATGGGGAGCGGGGGCAGGGGAGCAGTACTTC	CASPSGGWGAGAGEQYF
-	16	-	TRBV7-9	TRBJ2-1	TGTGCCAGCAGCACCAGGAGGGACAGTTCCTACAATGAGCAGTTCTTC	CASSTRRDSSYNEQFF
-	15	-	TRBV19	TRBJ2-1	TGTGCCAGTAGTCTACGACAGTGGGGCGAGGATGAGCAGTTCTTC	CASSLRQWGEDEQFF
-	15	-	TRBV5-4	TRBJ2-7	TGTGCCAGCAGTACAGCGGGCCGGCCTCCCAACGAGCAGTACTTC	CASSTAGRPPNEQYF
TRBD1	14	-	TRBV10-2	TRBJ1-5	TGCGCCAGCAACGACAGGGGGCAAGATCAGCCCCAGCATTTT	CASNDRGQDQPQHF
-	13	-	TRBV12-3/TRBV12-4	TRBJ2-3	TGTGCCAGCAGTTTCGGGGGCACAGATACGCAGTATTTT	CASSFGGTDTQYF
-	14	once	TRBV6-6	TRBJ1-2	TGTGCCAGCAGCCCCGGGGGGGGGAACTATGGCTACACCTTC	CASSPGGGNYGYTF
-	14	-	TRBV27	TRBJ1-1	TGTGCCAGCAGTTTAAAGGTGGGAGCCACTGAAGCTTTCTTT	CASSLKVGATEAFF
-	13	once	TRBV4-1	TRBJ2-2	TGCGCCAGCAGTCGCACGGGGGCCGGGGAGCTGTTTTTT	CASSRTGAGELFF
TRBD1	13	-	TRBV29-1	TRBJ2-3	TGCAGCGTGGATACAGGGGCGGGAGATACGCAGTATTTT	CSVDTGAGDTQYF
-	19	-	TRBV5-1	TRBJ1-1	TGCGCCAGCAGCACCCGTCCCTCGGTCCTCAATAGTGTGAACACTGAAGCTTTCTTT	CASSTRPSVLNSVNTEAFF
-	13	-	TRBV18	TRBJ2-1	TGTGCCAGCTCACCACGCGGGGACGGTGAGCAGTTCTTC	CASSPRGDGEQFF
-	13	-	TRBV30	TRBJ1-2	TGTGCCTGGAGTGTGTGGGGGGACTATGGCTACACCTTC	CAWSVWGDYGYTF
-	16	-	TRBV27	TRBJ1-4	TGTGCCAGCAGTTCGAGTAATAGGGGCCCCATGGAAAAACTGTTTTTT	CASSSSNRGPMEKLFF
-	13	-	TRBV5-8	TRBJ1-1	TGTGCCAGCAGCTTGGACAGGAACACTGAAGCTTTCTTT	CASSLDRNTEAFF
-	13	once	TRBV29-1	TRBJ1-1	TGCAGCGTTATGACAGGCATGAACACTGAAGCTTTCTTT	CSVMTGMNTEAFF
TRBD2	13	-	TRBV30	TRBJ2-3	TGTGCCTGGAGGGGGGGACTACAAGATACGCAGTATTTT	CAWRGGLQDTQYF
TRBD1	15	-	TRBV6-5	TRBJ1-2	TGTGCCAGCAGTTACTCGGGGGACAGGGGTGGTGGCTACACCTTC	CASSYSGDRGGGYTF
TRBD2	13	-	TRBV5-1	TRBJ2-5	TGCGCCAGCAGCTTGCCTAGCGGGGAGACCCAGTACTTC	CASSLPSGETQYF
-	14	-	TRBV13	TRBJ2-1	TGTGCCAGCAGCTTTCTCGGAGCGAGTGGCGAGCAGTTCTTC	CASSFLGASGEQFF
-	15	-	TRBV4-3	TRBJ2-7	TGCGCCAGCAGCCAAGATAGGGTCAGGGGCGAAGAGCAGTACTTC	CASSQDRVRGEEQYF
-	12	few	TRBV19	TRBJ1-4	TGTGCCAGTAGTCGACAGAGGGAAAAACTGTTTTTT	CASSRQREKLFF
TRBD2	15	-	TRBV2	TRBJ2-3	TGTGCCAGCAGCTACCTAGCGGGGGGGGCAGATACGCAGTATTTT	CASSYLAGGADTQYF
TRBD1	13	-	TRBV2	TRBJ1-6	TGTGCCAGCAGCGAAGGACAGGGAACACCCCTCCACTTT	CASSEGQGTPLHF
-	13	-	TRBV27	TRBJ1-1	TGTGCCAGCAGTTTTTTCCAGGGCACTGAAGCTTTCTTT	CASSFFQGTEAFF
-	12	-	TRBV27	TRBJ2-3	TGTGCCAGCAGTTTCGGGGGAGATACGCAGTATTTT	CASSFGGDTQYF
-	15	-	TRBV27	TRBJ1-1	TGTGCCAGCACCTCAACACGGCTCGGGAGCACTGAAGCTTTCTTT	CASTSTRLGSTEAFF
-	13	-	TRBV6-5	TRBJ1-2	TGTGCCAGCAGTTACTCGCGGTTCTATGGCTACACCTTC	CASSYSRFYGYTF
TRBD1	15	once	TRBV2	TRBJ1-5	TGTGCCAGCAGACGGGGACAGTCCTCCAATCAGCCCCAGCATTTT	CASRRGQSSNQPQHF
TRBD1	15	-	TRBV7-8	TRBJ1-2	TGTGCCAGCAGCGGGAGACAGGGGGCCGGCTATGGCTACACCTTC	CASSGRQGAGYGYTF
-	16	-	TRBV7-9	TRBJ2-1	TGTGCCAGCAGCCCCCTGTTTTATGGCGAGGGGGTTGAGCAGTTCTTC	CASSPLFYGEGVEQFF
TRBD1	15	few	TRBV6-5	TRBJ1-1	TGTGCCAGCAGCTTAAACAGGGGCATGAACACTGAAGCTTTCTTT	CASSLNRGMNTEAFF
-	12	-	TRBV12-3/TRBV12-4	TRBJ1-2	TGTGCCAGCAGTTTAGAGTGGAGGGGCTACACCTTC	CASSLEWRGYTF
TRBD1	13	-	TRBV5-1	TRBJ1-2	TGCGCCAGCAGGGAGACAGGGAGGTATGGCTACACCTTC	CASRETGRYGYTF
-	14	-	TRBV5-6	TRBJ1-4	TGTGCCAGCAGCTTAGGACAGTCAGGGGAAAAACTGTTTTTT	CASSLGQSGEKLFF
-	14	-	TRBV7-2	TRBJ1-1	TGTGCCAGCAGCCCGACACCCATGAACACTGAAGCTTTCTTT	CASSPTPMNTEAFF
TRBD1	17	-	TRBV27	TRBJ1-5	TGTGCCAGCAGTTTAAGGTCCAGGGACAGACATAATCAGCCCCAGCATTTT	CASSLRSRDRHNQPQHF
TRBD1	14	once	TRBV6-5	TRBJ1-1	TGTGCCAGCAGTTACGAGGGACAGGGGGCTGAAGCTTTCTTT	CASSYEGQGAEAFF
-	13	-	TRBV5-5	TRBJ2-7	TGTGCCAGCAGCTTAGCAGACGCGGACGAGCAGTACTTC	CASSLADADEQYF
-	16	-	TRBV21-1	TRBJ1-5	TGTGCCAGTACCCAGGGTCTAAGGGTGGTAGGACAGCCCCAGCATTTT	CASTQGLRVVGQPQHF
-	11	-	TRBV5-5	TRBJ2-7	TGTGCCAGCACCGCAGACTACGAGCAGTACTTC	CASTADYEQYF
TRBD1	14	once	TRBV7-8	TRBJ1-5	TGTGCCAGCACCCGCGGACAGGGTAACCAGCCCCAGCATTTT	CASTRGQGNQPQHF
-	15	once	TRBV15	TRBJ1-5	TGTGCCACCAGCAGAGATCGGGGGGAGGGACAGCCCCAGCATTTT	CATSRDRGEGQPQHF
-	13	-	TRBV27	TRBJ1-5	TGTGCCAGCAGAACAGGTCTCAATCAGCCCCAGCATTTT	CASRTGLNQPQHF
TRBD1	12	-	TRBV2	TRBJ1-1	TGTGCCAGCACCACAGGGGGTCCTGAAGCTTTCTTT	CASTTGGPEAFF